This TCR beta chain was retrieved from a study of T cells in women clearing cervical HPV infection. Study-level background: Controls gave blood once infection was undetectable; cases at lesion identification. With HLA typing for only a few women, HLA confounding remains possible.

Using immunoSEQ multiplex PCR, the repertoire was profiled, and TCRdb retains in-frame clones only, with some absent. This sample's table reports under 45,000 clones. Each participant carried one incident cervical HPV16 infection only. About this clone: Its matching antigen is unknown. The identical CDR3 is also encoded by other nucleotide sequences in the sample.

Broader study findings: Unknown T-cell numbers per sample may underlie the richness differences.

This clonotype was sampled from a woman aged 18 to 75 with a cervical HPV16 infection that either progressed to CIN3+ or cleared (not recorded which). The sequenced sample consisted of blood buffy coat.

The CDR3 protein is CASSISHTGQGGNTIYF. Partial CDR3 DNA: TGTGCCAGTAGTATTTCCCATACGGGACAGGGAGGAAACACC. The chain uses TRBV19 and TRBJ1-3; 9 bases fit TRBD1. The CDR3 is cut off 3 residues early in the read; its end comes from the germline J gene. Germline V lookup: CDR1 LNHDA, CDR2 SQIVND (reference sequence). This CDR3 has 17 amino acids. The J segment lost 4 bases and the V segment lost 3 bases, leaving 10 bases of the junction unmatched.